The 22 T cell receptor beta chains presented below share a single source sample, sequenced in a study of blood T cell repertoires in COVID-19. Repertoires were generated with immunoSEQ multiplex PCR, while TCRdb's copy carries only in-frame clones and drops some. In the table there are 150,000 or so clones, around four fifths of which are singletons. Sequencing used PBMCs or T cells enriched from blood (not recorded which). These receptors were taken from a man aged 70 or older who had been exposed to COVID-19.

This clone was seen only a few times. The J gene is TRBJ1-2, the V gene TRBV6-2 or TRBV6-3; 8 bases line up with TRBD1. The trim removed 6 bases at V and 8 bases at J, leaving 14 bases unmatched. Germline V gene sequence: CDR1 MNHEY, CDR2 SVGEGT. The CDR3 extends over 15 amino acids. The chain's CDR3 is CASSVTRQGWEGYTF. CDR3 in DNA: TGTGCCAGCAGCGTAACAAGACAGGGGTGGGAAGGCTACACCTTC.

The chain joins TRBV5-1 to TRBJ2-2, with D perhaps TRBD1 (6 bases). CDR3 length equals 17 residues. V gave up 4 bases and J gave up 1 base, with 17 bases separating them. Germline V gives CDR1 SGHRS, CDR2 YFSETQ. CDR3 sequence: CASSPTAVGGNTGELFF. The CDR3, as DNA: TGCGCCAGCAGCCCTACGGCCGTAGGGGGGAACACCGGGGAGCTGTTTTTT.

The CDR3: CASSTDRGLSNQPQHF. In nucleotides, the CDR3 is TGTGCCAGCAGTACGGACAGGGGGCTCAGCAATCAGCCCCAGCATTTT. This chain joins TRBV6-2 or TRBV6-3 and TRBJ1-5; 11 nucleotides line up with TRBD1. V shed 5 bases, J shed 1 base, and the junction held 4 bases outside the gene matches. Germline CDR1 is MNHEY and CDR2 is SVGEGT. This CDR3 region has 16 residues.

The DNA for the CDR3 is TGCAGCGTTGAAGATCAGGACAGGGGATCCGAGACCCAGTACTTC. Translating gives CSVEDQDRGSETQYF. The gene calls are TRBV29-1 and TRBJ2-5; TRBD1 agrees at 9 bases. The junction had 7 bases not matched to a gene; V was cut back by 0 bases and J by 5 bases. The germline V gene has CDR1 SQVTM and CDR2 ANQGSEA. The CDR3 contains 15 residues. Using reference TRBV29-1 and TRBJ2-5 for the parts outside the CDR3, the full variable domain is SAVISQKPSRDICQRGTSLTIQCQVDSQVTMMFWYRQQPGQSLTLIATANQGSEATYESGFVIDKFPISRPNLTFSTLTVSNMSPEDSSIYLCSVEDQDRGSETQYFGPGTRLLVL.

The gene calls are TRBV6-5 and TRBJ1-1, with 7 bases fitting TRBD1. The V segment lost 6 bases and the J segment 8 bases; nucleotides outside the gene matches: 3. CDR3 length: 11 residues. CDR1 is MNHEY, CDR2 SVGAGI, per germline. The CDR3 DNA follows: TGTGCCAGCAGCGCGGACAGGGAAGCTTTCTTT. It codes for CASSADREAFF.

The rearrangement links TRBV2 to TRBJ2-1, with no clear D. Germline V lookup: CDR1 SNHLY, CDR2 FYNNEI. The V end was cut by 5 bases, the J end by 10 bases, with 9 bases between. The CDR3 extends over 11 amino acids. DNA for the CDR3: TGTGCCAGCAGTTACGAGGTCGAGCAGTTCTTC. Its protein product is CASSYEVEQFF.

The CDR3 sequence is CASALFRPSPPRPYERGYTF. The CDR3 nucleotides are TGTGCCAGCGCGCTATTCCGCCCCTCGCCCCCCAGACCCTATGAGCGGGGCTACACCTTC. The chain carries TRBV2 and TRBJ1-2; the D is unclear. The ends were cut back, 8 bases at V and 8 bases at J, with 39 bases in the middle. The CDR3 covers 20 residues. Germline CDR1 and CDR2: SNHLY and FYNNEI.

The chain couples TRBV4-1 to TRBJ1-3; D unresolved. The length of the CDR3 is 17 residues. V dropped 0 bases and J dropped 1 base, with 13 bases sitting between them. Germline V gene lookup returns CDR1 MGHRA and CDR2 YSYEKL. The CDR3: CASSQDGNGVSGNTIYF. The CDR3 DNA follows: TGCGCCAGCAGCCAAGATGGAAACGGGGTGTCTGGAAACACCATATATTTT.

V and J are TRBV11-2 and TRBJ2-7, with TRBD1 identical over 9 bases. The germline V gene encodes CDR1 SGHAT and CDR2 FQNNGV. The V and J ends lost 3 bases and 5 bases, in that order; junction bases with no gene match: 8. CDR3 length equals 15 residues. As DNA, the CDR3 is TGTGCCAGCAGCTTGGGAGGAACAGGGGGCGACGAGCAGTACTTC. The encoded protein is CASSLGGTGGDEQYF.

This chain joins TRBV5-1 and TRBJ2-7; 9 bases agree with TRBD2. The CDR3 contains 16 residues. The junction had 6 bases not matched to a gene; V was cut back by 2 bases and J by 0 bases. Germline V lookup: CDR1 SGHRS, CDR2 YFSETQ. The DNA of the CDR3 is TGCGCCAGCAGCTTACTAGCGGGTCCAAGCTCCTACGAGCAGTACTTC. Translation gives CASSLLAGPSSYEQYF.

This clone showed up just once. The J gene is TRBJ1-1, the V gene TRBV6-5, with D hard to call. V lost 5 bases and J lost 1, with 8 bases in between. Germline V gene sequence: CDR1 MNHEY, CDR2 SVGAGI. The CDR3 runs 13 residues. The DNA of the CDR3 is TGTGCCAGCAGTCTCGTTCGGAACACTGAAGCTTTCTTT. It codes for CASSLVRNTEAFF.

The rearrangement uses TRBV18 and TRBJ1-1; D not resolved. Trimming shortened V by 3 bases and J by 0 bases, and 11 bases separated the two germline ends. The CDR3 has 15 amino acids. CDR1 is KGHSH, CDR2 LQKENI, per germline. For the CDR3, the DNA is TGTGCCAGCTCACCTTCCCAGGTAGTGAACACTGAAGCTTTCTTT. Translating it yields CASSPSQVVNTEAFF.

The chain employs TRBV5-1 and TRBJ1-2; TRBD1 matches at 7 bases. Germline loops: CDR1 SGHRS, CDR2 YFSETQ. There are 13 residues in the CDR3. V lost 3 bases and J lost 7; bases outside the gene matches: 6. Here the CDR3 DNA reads TGCGCCAGCAGCTCAACGAACAGGGGTGGCTACACCTTC. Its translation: CASSSTNRGGYTF.

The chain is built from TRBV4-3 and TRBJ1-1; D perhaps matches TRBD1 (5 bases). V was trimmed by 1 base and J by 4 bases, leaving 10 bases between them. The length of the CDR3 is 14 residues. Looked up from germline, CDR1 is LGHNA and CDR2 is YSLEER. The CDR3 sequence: CASSQGRAATEAFF. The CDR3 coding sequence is TGCGCCAGCAGCCAAGGCAGGGCGGCCACTGAAGCTTTCTTT.

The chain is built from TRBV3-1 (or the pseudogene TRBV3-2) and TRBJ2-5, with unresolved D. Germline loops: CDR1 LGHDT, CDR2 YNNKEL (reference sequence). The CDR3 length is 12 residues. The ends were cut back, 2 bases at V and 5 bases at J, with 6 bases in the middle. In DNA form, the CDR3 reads TGTGCCAGCAGCCAACGAGGTGAGACCCAGTACTTC. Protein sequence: CASSQRGETQYF.

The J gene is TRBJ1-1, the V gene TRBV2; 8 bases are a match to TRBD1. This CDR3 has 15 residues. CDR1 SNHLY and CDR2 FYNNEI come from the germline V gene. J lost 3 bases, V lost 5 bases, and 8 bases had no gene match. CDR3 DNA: TGTGCCAGCAGTCCCCGGACAGGGAGGGACACTGAAGCTTTCTTT. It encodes CASSPRTGRDTEAFF. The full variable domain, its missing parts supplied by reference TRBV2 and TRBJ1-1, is EPEVTQTPSHQVTQMGQEVILRCVPISNHLYFYWYRQILGQKVEFLVSFYNNEISEKSEIFDDQFSVERPDGSNFTLKIRSTKLEDSAMYFCASSPRTGRDTEAFFGQGTRLTVV.

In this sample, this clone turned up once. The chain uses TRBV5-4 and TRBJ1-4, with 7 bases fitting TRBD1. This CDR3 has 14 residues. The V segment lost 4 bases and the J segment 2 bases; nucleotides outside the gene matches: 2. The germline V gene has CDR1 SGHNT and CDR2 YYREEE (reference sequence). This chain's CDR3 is CASSRGQTNEKLFF. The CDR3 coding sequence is TGTGCCAGCAGCCGGGGACAGACTAATGAAAAACTGTTTTTT.

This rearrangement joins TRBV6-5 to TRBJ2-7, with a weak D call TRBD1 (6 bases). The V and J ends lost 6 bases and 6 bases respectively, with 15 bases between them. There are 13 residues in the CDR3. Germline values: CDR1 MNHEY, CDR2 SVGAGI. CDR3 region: CASSPGQGGEQYF. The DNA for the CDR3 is TGTGCCAGCAGCCCGGGACAAGGGGGCGAGCAGTACTTC.

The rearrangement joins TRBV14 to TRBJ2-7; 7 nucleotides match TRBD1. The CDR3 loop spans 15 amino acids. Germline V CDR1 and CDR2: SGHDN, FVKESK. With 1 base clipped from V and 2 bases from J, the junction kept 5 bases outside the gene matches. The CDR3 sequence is CASSQVAGTAYEQYF. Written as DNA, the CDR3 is TGTGCCAGCAGCCAAGTCGCCGGGACAGCCTACGAGCAGTACTTC.

DNA for the CDR3: TGTGCCAGCAGCCCTCACCCCCCGGGGAGAGGCTACACCTTC. This encodes CASSPHPPGRGYTF. This chain uses TRBV7-2 with TRBJ1-2; D unresolved. The germline V and J ends were trimmed by 5 bases and 8 bases, with 18 bases remaining between them. CDR3 length equals 14 residues. From germline, CDR1 is SGHTA and CDR2 FQGNSA.

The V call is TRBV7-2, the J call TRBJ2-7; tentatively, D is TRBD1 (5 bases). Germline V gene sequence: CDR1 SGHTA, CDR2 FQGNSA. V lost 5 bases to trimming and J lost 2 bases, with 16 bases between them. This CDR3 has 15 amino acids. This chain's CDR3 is CASSPQGRGAYEQYF. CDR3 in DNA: TGTGCCAGCAGCCCCCAGGGTAGGGGCGCCTACGAGCAGTACTTC. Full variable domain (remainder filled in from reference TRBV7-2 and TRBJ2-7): GAGVSQSPSNKVTEKGKDVELRCDPISGHTALYWYRQSLGQGLEFLIYFQGNSAPDKSGLPSDRFSAERTGGSVSTLTIQRTQQEDSAVYLCASSPQGRGAYEQYFGPGTRLTVT.

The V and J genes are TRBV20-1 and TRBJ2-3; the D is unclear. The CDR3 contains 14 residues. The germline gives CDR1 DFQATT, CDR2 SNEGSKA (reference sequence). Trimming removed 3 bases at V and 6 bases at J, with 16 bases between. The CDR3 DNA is TGCAGTGCTAGTTCAGCGAGATTCACTGATACGCAGTATTTT. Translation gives CSASSARFTDTQYF.